Below are 9 T cell receptor beta chains sequenced from a single sample in a study of blood T cell repertoires in COVID-19. Clones were read by immunoSEQ multiplex PCR, and TCRdb kept only the in-frame ones, dropping some. In the table there are about 140,000 clones, over 75% of which are singletons. The specimen was peripheral blood. All receptors derive from a man aged 45-60 years with acute or convalescent COVID-19.

The chain carries TRBV28 and TRBJ2-2; D is unclear. This CDR3 spans 16 amino acids. CDR1 is MDHEN and CDR2 is SYDVKM in the germline V gene. Trimming stripped 8 bases from V and 2 bases from J, with 18 bases between. CDR3 in amino acids: CASRAGRSINTGELFF. The CDR3 bases are TGTGCCAGCCGCGCCGGCAGGTCCATAAACACCGGGGAGCTGTTTTTT. The full variable domain, rest sourced from reference TRBV28 and TRBJ2-2, is DVKVTQSSRYLVKRTGEKVFLECVQDMDHENMFWYRQDPGLGLRLIYFSYDVKMKEKGDIPEGYSVSREKKERFSLILESASTNQTSMYLCASRAGRSINTGELFFGEGSRLTVL.

Of note for this clone: The same CDR3 can be traced to other DNA sequences in this sample. V usage is TRBV20-1 and J usage is TRBJ1-1; D is undetermined. The CDR3 is made up of 11 amino acids. Germline loops: CDR1 DFQATT, CDR2 SNEGSKA (reference sequence). The V end lost 3 bases, the J end lost 7 bases, and 9 bases lay between the germline ends. CDR3 sequence reads: CSASLGREAFF. CDR3 DNA sequence: TGCAGTGCTAGTTTGGGCCGTGAAGCTTTCTTT.

This clone was seen only a few times. The chain links TRBV7-6 to TRBJ1-5; weak D call: TRBD1 (6 bases). Germline CDR1 and CDR2: SGHVS and FNYEAQ. V gave up 1 base and J gave up 4 bases, with 17 bases separating them. The CDR3 contains 17 residues. The CDR3: CASSLVGGRGDNQPQHF. In DNA form, the CDR3 reads TGTGCCAGCAGCTTAGTTGGGGGCAGGGGAGATAATCAGCCCCAGCATTTT.

This chain connects TRBV10-3 to TRBJ2-2, with D tentatively TRBD1 (5 bases). V was pared by 7 bases and J by 0 bases, with 15 bases between. Germline V gives CDR1 ENHRY, CDR2 SYGVKD. The CDR3 has 16 residues. The CDR3 nucleotides read TGTGCCATCACCAAGACAGTCACCCCGAACACCGGGGAGCTGTTTTTT. It is translated as CAITKTVTPNTGELFF.

This chain uses TRBV6-5 with TRBJ2-1, with 8 bases aligning to TRBD2. The trim removed 6 bases at V and 7 bases at J, leaving 11 bases unmatched. Germline CDR1 is MNHEY and CDR2 is SVGAGI. This CDR3 contains 15 residues. The CDR3 region is CASRTPTGLGNEQFF. The CDR3 DNA is TGTGCCAGCAGGACACCAACGGGACTAGGAAATGAGCAGTTCTTC.

The rearrangement uses TRBV6-1 and TRBJ2-4; 16 bases are a match to TRBD2. The CDR3 runs to 20 residues. V lost 2 bases to trimming and J lost 2 bases; unmatched junction nucleotides: 9. Germline CDR1 reads MNHNS; CDR2 reads SASEGT. The CDR3 nucleotides read TGTGCCAGCAGTGAACGAGCGGGACTAGCGGGAGGGCCGTCCAAAAACATTCAGTACTTC. It yields the protein CASSERAGLAGGPSKNIQYF.

V usage is TRBV7-3 and J usage is TRBJ2-2, with a tentative D call TRBD2 (5 bases). V shed 4 bases and J shed 6 bases, with 15 bases lying between them. Germline V gives CDR1 SGHTA, CDR2 FQGTGA. This CDR3 has 15 amino acids. CDR3 sequence (DNA): TGTGCCAGCAGCTCGGGATCCATTTCCCCCGGGGAGCTGTTTTTT. It codes for CASSSGSISPGELFF.

J is TRBJ2-7 and V is TRBV29-1; a weak D match, TRBD2 (5 bases). V dropped 1 base and J dropped 2 bases, with 6 bases sitting between them. The CDR3 loop spans 12 amino acids. The V gene's germline CDR1 is SQVTM and CDR2 ANQGSEA. This chain's CDR3 is CSVEGRAYEQYF. Here the CDR3 DNA reads TGCAGCGTTGAAGGGCGGGCCTACGAGCAGTACTTC.

The V call is TRBV7-9, the J call TRBJ2-1, with D perhaps matching TRBD2 (5 bases). Trimming left V 5 bases short and J 3 bases short, with 11 bases between. The CDR3 totals 14 residues. Per the germline V gene, CDR1 is SEHNR and CDR2 is FQNEAQ (reference sequence). The CDR3 sequence: CASSGEKNYNEQFF. The CDR3 nucleotides read TGTGCCAGCAGCGGGGAGAAGAACTACAATGAGCAGTTCTTC.